This entry lists 23 T cell receptor beta chains sequenced from one sample in a study of neurological immune-mediated disorders. MiXCR was run by TCRdb on the 5' RACE reads, yielding one entry per CDR3 protein. The sample includes some 87,000 distinct CDR3 sequences, 5.8% of them seen just once. Time point: longitudinal time-point 2. Sequencing input: PBMCs. Every receptor here comes from a woman in her fifties or sixties with multiple sclerosis.

The sample holds many counts of this clonotype. The chain employs TRBV4-2 and TRBJ1-2; no clear D gene. The germline V and J ends were trimmed by 3 bases and 2 bases, with 10 bases remaining between them. This CDR3 has 14 residues. Germline CDR1 is LGHNA and CDR2 is YNFKEQ. CDR3 amino acids: CASSHNGVNYGYTF. CDR3 DNA: TGTGCCAGCAGCCACAACGGGGTCAACTATGGCTACACCTTC.

In its sample, this clonotype was seen many times. The chain couples TRBV7-9 to TRBJ1-2; perhaps TRBD1 as D (6 bases). Germline loops: CDR1 SEHNR, CDR2 FQNEAQ (reference sequence). V lost 0 bases and J 4 bases, leaving 15 bases between the germline ends. This CDR3 spans 16 amino acids. This chain's CDR3 is CASSLAGTRRSYGYTF. The CDR3 DNA reads as TGTGCCAGCAGCTTAGCCGGGACACGCCGGAGCTATGGCTACACCTTC.

At least ten counts were recorded for this clonotype. The V call is TRBV3-1, the J call TRBJ1-1; 7 bases are shared with TRBD1. The junction had 4 bases not matched to a gene; V was cut back by 5 bases and J by 4 bases. CDR3 length: 13 amino acids. Germline loops: CDR1 LGHDT, CDR2 YNNKEL (reference sequence). CDR3 nucleotide sequence: TGTGCCAGCAGCACAGGGGAGCGCACTGAAGCTTTCTTT. It encodes CASSTGERTEAFF.

The V gene is TRBV12-5, the J gene TRBJ2-5, with a possible D match to TRBD2 (5 bases). V was clipped by 10 bases and J by 2 bases, with 17 bases between them. The CDR3 covers 14 residues. Germline V gene sequence: CDR1 LGHNT, CDR2 FRNRAP. The CDR3 region is CANGREEQQETQYF. The CDR3 DNA reads TGTGCTAATGGACGGGAAGAACAGCAAGAGACCCAGTACTTC.

This clonotype appeared many times. The chain couples TRBV20-1 to TRBJ2-7; D is unresolved. Trimming left V 6 bases short and J 8 bases short, with 11 bases between. CDR3 length: 10 residues. CDR1 and CDR2 (germline): DFQATT, SNEGSKA (reference sequence). CDR3 nucleotide sequence: TGCAGTGCCCGCGTGGGTAAGCAGTACTTC. Translating it yields CSARVGKQYF.

The genes are TRBV2 and TRBJ1-3; D uncertain. Trimming removed 4 bases at V and 5 bases at J, with 0 bases between. CDR1 is SNHLY, CDR2 FYNNEI, per germline. CDR3 length: 10 residues. This CDR3 is CASSGNTIYF. DNA for the CDR3: TGTGCCAGCAGTGGAAACACCATATATTTT.

This clonotype was seen only a few times. The rearrangement joins TRBV12-3 or TRBV12-4 to TRBJ1-1; D uncertain. This CDR3 has 15 amino acids. With 7 bases removed from V and 4 bases from J, the gap between germline ends came to 19 bases. CDR3 sequence reads: CASNPTGPPGTEAFF. The CDR3 nucleotides are TGTGCCAGCAACCCGACCGGGCCCCCCGGCACTGAAGCTTTCTTT.

This clonotype was seen many times. This rearrangement joins TRBV20-1 to TRBJ1-5, with a tentative D call TRBD1 (6 bases). V lost 0 bases to trimming and J lost 4 bases, with 13 bases between them. CDR3 length: 15 amino acids. The germline V gene has CDR1 DFQATT and CDR2 SNEGSKA (reference sequence). CDR3 sequence reads: CSARDPQGMNQPQHF. CDR3 nucleotides: TGCAGTGCTAGAGATCCTCAGGGGATGAATCAGCCCCAGCATTTT.

This clonotype has ten or more counts. The chain uses TRBV7-6 and TRBJ2-3; 13 bases map to TRBD2. The CDR3 has 16 residues. With V trimmed by 6 bases and J by 5 bases, 8 bases remained unmatched. Germline V gene data show CDR1 as SGHVS and CDR2 as FNYEAQ. The CDR3 nucleotides are TGTGCCAGCAGTAAAACTAGCGGGGGGGCCCTAGATACGCAGTATTTT. Translated, it gives CASSKTSGGALDTQYF.

The sample holds many counts of this clonotype. The junction and the germline gene differ at one end; a read error may be behind it. This chain connects TRBV12-3 or TRBV12-4 to TRBJ1-6; TRBD1 agrees at 8 bases. This CDR3 spans 14 amino acids. For the CDR3, the DNA is TGTGCCAGCAGTTTTTTGGACAGGGTCGAAACTCTGCGCTTT. As protein: CASSFLDRVETLRF.

This clonotype was found many times. The rearrangement uses TRBV7-2 and TRBJ2-5; TRBD2 matches at 7 bases. V lost 5 bases, J lost 4 bases, and 10 bases stayed unmatched. Germline V lookup: CDR1 SGHTA, CDR2 FQGNSA. CDR3 size: 15 residues. DNA of the CDR3: TGTGCCAGCAGCAGGCGAGCGGGGACGGGAGAGACCCAGTACTTC. This encodes CASSRRAGTGETQYF.

This clonotype was recorded at least ten times. The V call is TRBV18, the J call TRBJ1-6; no firm D call. Germline CDR1 KGHSH, CDR2 LQKENI. The CDR3 is made up of 15 amino acids. V was pared by 4 bases and J by 7 bases, with 14 bases between. Here the CDR3 reads CASSRTDGRNSPLHF. DNA for the CDR3: TGTGCCAGCTCACGTACGGACGGACGAAATTCACCCCTCCACTTT.

This clonotype has ten or more counts. The chain links TRBV20-1 to TRBJ2-7; D is undetermined. Trimming took off 4 bases at V and 3 bases at J, with 13 bases between the two ends. CDR3 size: 13 residues. Germline lookup yields CDR1 DFQATT and CDR2 SNEGSKA (reference sequence). CDR3 sequence: CSATGPLGYEQYF. The CDR3 bases are TGCAGTGCTACCGGGCCGCTGGGCTACGAGCAGTACTTC.

This clonotype was observed at least ten times. The V gene is TRBV24-1, the J gene TRBJ2-1; 10 bases line up with TRBD2. V shed 3 bases and J 9 bases; nucleotides not matched to a gene: 4. The CDR3 has 14 residues. Germline CDR1 reads KGHDR; CDR2 reads SFDVKD. The CDR3 DNA reads TGTGCCACCAGTGATAGCGGGGGGGGGAGTGAGCAGTTCTTC. Amino acids: CATSDSGGGSEQFF.

In its sample, this clonotype is medium-sized (0.01 to 0.1%). J is TRBJ1-5 and V is TRBV4-1; 7 positions agree with TRBD1. The CDR3 has 17 residues. Germline-derived CDR1 and CDR2 are MGHRA and YSYEKL. V lost 0 bases and J lost 2; bases outside the gene matches: 7. The CDR3 is CASSQEVRQGGNQPQHF. The CDR3 DNA is TGCGCCAGCAGCCAAGAGGTTCGACAGGGTGGCAATCAGCCCCAGCATTTT.

In this sample, this clonotype turned up many times. The chain employs TRBV12-3 or TRBV12-4 and TRBJ2-1, with TRBD2 matching over 10 bases. The CDR3 totals 15 residues. The V segment lost 10 bases and the J segment 8 bases; nucleotides outside the gene matches: 14. CDR3 sequence reads: CATTGQLAGVHEQFF. CDR3 DNA sequence: TGTGCCACCACAGGACAGCTAGCGGGGGTGCATGAGCAGTTCTTC.

The sample holds many counts of this clonotype. This chain uses TRBV27 with TRBJ2-2; TRBD2 matches at 11 bases. The CDR3 consists of 18 residues. CDR1 is MNHEY, CDR2 SMNVEV, per germline (reference sequence). The V gene end was trimmed by 2 bases and the J gene end by 5 bases; junction bases not matched to a gene: 10. CDR3 protein: CASSLTPRLAGTTGELFF. The CDR3 DNA follows: TGTGCCAGCAGTTTAACCCCCCGACTAGCGGGGACAACCGGGGAGCTGTTTTTT.

This clonotype was seen ten or more times. This chain joins TRBV7-9 and TRBJ2-5; D may correspond to TRBD1 or TRBD2 (6 bases each). The CDR3 totals 15 residues. V was trimmed by 6 bases and J by 2 bases, leaving 16 bases between them. The germline CDR1 and CDR2 sequences are SEHNR and FQNEAQ (reference sequence). The CDR3: CASSFEGGYQETQYF. The CDR3 DNA follows: TGTGCCAGCAGTTTCGAGGGGGGCTATCAAGAGACCCAGTACTTC. Full variable domain (rest looked up from reference TRBV7-9 and TRBJ2-5): DTGVSQNPRHKITKRGQNVTFRCDPISEHNRLYWYRQTLGQGPEFLTYFQNEAQLEKSRLLSDRFSAERPKGSFSTLEIQRTEQGDSAMYLCASSFEGGYQETQYFGPGTRLLVL.

This clonotype was recorded at least ten times. V is TRBV20-1 and J is TRBJ2-5; D not certain. Trimming took off 6 bases at V and 4 bases at J, with 6 bases between the two ends. CDR1 DFQATT and CDR2 SNEGSKA come from the germline V gene (reference sequence). The CDR3 spans 10 residues. The CDR3, as DNA: TGCAGTGCAGCCCTAGAGACCCAGTACTTC. Protein: CSAALETQYF.

This clonotype was counted at least ten times. The chain employs TRBV5-1 and TRBJ2-1; TRBD1 or TRBD2 may be the D gene (5 bases each). Germline V gene sequence: CDR1 SGHRS, CDR2 YFSETQ. The germline V and J ends were trimmed by 4 bases and 4 bases, with 24 bases remaining between them. The CDR3 runs 18 residues. The chain's CDR3 is CASSLHRLGDRGYNEQFF. CDR3 DNA sequence: TGCGCCAGCAGCCTACACCGTCTAGGGGACCGCGGATACAATGAGCAGTTCTTC.

This clonotype was seen repeatedly, ten times or more. The gene calls are TRBV6-5 and TRBJ1-3; no clear D gene. This CDR3 spans 17 amino acids. Germline-derived CDR1 and CDR2 are MNHEY and SVGAGI. Trimming stripped 0 bases from V and 0 bases from J, with 12 bases between. CDR3 amino acids: CASSYSRDLRSGNTIYF. The CDR3 nucleotides are TGTGCCAGCAGTTACTCCCGGGATCTACGCTCTGGAAACACCATATATTTT.

This clonotype has ten or more counts. A read error may produce the germline difference seen at one junction end. The chain joins TRBV7-2 to TRBJ2-4, with a possible D match to TRBD1 (7 bases). The CDR3 has 15 amino acids. Looked up from germline, CDR1 is SGHTA and CDR2 is FQGNSA. The CDR3 coding sequence is TGTGCCAGCAGCGTAGCAGGGGGGGCCAAAAACATTCAGTACTTC. Its protein is CASSVAGGAKNIQYF.

Many counts were recorded for this clonotype. V usage is TRBV20-1 and J usage is TRBJ2-1; D might be TRBD1 (6 bases). The V and J ends lost 3 bases and 8 bases respectively, with 8 bases between them. This CDR3 contains 11 residues. Germline lookup yields CDR1 DFQATT and CDR2 SNEGSKA (reference sequence). The CDR3 spells CSARGAHEQFF. The CDR3 DNA sequence: TGCAGTGCTAGGGGGGCCCATGAGCAGTTCTTC.